The clone carrying this T cell receptor beta chain has just a few counts. Its antigen is unidentified. The length of the CDR3 is 14 residues. Germline CDR1 and CDR2: MNHEY and SMNVEV (reference sequence). V trimming: 6 bases; J trimming: 1 base; junction bases outside the gene matches: 5. The data were taken from a study of cytomegalovirus exposure and HLA in healthy donors. 60 Vbeta and 13 Jbeta primers were used in PCR. Assay: immunoSEQ multiplex PCR; the TCRdb copy retains only in-frame clones and omits some. The sample shows 180,000 or so clones, roughly 80% of them seen only once. Findings and caveats of the study: Several of the most significant clusters were apparently associated with common viral pathogens in a later analysis.

This chain joins TRBV27 and TRBJ1-1, with TRBD1 matching over 7 bases. The sequencing input was PBMCs. This receptor was obtained from a girl between 5 and 17 years old in good health and CMV-seropositive. The CDR3 region is CASSRDSPNTEAFF. The CDR3, as DNA: TGTGCCAGCAGCCGGGACAGCCCGAACACTGAAGCTTTCTTT.